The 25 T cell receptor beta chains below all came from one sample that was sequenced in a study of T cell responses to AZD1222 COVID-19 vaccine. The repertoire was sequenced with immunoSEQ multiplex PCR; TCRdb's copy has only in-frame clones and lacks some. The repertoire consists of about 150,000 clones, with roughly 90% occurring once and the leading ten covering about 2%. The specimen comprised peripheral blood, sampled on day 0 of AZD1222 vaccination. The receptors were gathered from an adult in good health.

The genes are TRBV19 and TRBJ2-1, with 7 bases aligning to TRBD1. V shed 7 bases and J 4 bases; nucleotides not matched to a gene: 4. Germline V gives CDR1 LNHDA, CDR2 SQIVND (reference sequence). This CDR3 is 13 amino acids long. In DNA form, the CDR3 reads TGTGCCAGTACACCCAGGGGGTACAATGAGCAGTTCTTC. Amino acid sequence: CASTPRGYNEQFF.

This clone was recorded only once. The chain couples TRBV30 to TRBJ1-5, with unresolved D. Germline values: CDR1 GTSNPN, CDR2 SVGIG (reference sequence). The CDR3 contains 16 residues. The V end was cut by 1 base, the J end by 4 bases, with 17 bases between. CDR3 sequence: CAWSGGSPGGNQPQHF. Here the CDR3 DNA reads TGTGCCTGGAGTGGAGGATCGCCGGGAGGGAATCAGCCCCAGCATTTT.

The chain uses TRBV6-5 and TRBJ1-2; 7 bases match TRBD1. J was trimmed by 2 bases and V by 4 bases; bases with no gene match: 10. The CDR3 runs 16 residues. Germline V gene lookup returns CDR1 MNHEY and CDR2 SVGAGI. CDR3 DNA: TGTGCCAGCAGTTCCTCGACAGGGTGGGAGAACTATGGCTACACCTTC. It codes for CASSSSTGWENYGYTF.

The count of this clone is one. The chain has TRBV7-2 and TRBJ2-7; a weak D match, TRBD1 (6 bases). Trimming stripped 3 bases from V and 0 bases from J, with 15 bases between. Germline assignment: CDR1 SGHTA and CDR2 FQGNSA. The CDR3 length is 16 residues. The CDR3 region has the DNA TGTGCCAGCAGCTTTAGGACAGCCTCGAGCTCCTACGAGCAGTACTTC. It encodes CASSFRTASSSYEQYF.

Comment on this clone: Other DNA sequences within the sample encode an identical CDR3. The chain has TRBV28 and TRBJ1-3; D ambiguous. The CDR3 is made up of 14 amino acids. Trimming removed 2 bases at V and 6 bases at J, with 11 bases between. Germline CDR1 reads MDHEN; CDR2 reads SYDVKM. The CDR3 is CASSLVGEVNTIYF. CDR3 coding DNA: TGTGCCAGCAGTTTAGTTGGAGAGGTAAACACCATATATTTT.

The CDR3 sequence is CASSQVGAGLPQHF. The CDR3 DNA sequence: TGCGCCAGCAGCCAAGTGGGGGCGGGGTTGCCCCAGCATTTT. The chain has TRBV4-1 and TRBJ1-5; a possible D gene is TRBD1 (6 bases). Germline V gene data show CDR1 as MGHRA and CDR2 as YSYEKL. Deletions cut 1 base from V and 9 bases from J, with 13 bases between. This CDR3 is built from 14 residues.

The CDR3 sequence is CASSYSIGISGNTIYF. CDR3 sequence (DNA): TGTGCCAGCAGTTACTCGATAGGGATCTCTGGAAACACCATATATTTT. The chain has TRBV6-5 and TRBJ1-3, with D unclear. V was pared by 0 bases and J by 0 bases, with 9 bases between. Germline V gives CDR1 MNHEY, CDR2 SVGAGI. CDR3 size: 16 residues.

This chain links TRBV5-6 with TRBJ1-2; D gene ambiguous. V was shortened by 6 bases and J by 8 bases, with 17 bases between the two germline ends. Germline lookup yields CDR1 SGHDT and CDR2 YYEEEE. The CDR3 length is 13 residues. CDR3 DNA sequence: TGTGCCAGCAACCCAAACCCCGGACGGGGCTACACCTTC. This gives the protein CASNPNPGRGYTF.

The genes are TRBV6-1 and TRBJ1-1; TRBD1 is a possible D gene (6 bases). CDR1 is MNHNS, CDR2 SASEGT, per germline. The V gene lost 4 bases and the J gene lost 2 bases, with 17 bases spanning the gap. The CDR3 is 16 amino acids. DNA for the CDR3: TGTGCCAGCAGTGGTATGCTGGGACACGGCAACACTGAAGCTTTCTTT. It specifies CASSGMLGHGNTEAFF.

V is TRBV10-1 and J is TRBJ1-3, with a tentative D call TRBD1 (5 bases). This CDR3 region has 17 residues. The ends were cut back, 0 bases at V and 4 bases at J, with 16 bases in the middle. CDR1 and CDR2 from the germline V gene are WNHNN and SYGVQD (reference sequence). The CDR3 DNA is TGCGCCAGCAGTGAGTCGGGGCCGGGATCGGGAGGAAACACCATATATTTT. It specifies CASSESGPGSGGNTIYF.

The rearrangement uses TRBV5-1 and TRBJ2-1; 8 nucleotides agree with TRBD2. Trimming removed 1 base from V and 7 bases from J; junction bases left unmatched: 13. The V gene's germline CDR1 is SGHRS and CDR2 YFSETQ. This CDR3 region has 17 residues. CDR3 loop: CASSLKPTAGVLNEQFF. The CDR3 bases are TGCGCCAGCAGCTTGAAACCAACAGCGGGAGTTTTGAATGAGCAGTTCTTC.

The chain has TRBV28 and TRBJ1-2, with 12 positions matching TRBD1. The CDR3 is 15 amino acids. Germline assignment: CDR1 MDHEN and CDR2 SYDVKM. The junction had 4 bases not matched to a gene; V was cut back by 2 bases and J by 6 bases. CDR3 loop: CASSLVGTGGDGYTF. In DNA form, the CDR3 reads TGTGCCAGCAGTTTAGTCGGGACAGGGGGCGATGGCTACACCTTC.

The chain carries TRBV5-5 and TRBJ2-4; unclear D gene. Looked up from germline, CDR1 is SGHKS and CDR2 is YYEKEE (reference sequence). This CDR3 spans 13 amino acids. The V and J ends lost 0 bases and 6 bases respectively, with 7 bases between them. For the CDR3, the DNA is TGTGCCAGCAGCTTGGGCAGCTTAAACATTCAGTACTTC. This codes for CASSLGSLNIQYF.

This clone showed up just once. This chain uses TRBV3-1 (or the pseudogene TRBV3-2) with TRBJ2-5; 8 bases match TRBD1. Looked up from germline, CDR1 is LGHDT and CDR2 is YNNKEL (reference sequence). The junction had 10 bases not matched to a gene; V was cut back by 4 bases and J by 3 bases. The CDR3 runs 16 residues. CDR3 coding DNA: TGTGCCAGCAGCCTGGACAGGGCGGTAGAAAAAGAGACCCAGTACTTC. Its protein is CASSLDRAVEKETQYF.

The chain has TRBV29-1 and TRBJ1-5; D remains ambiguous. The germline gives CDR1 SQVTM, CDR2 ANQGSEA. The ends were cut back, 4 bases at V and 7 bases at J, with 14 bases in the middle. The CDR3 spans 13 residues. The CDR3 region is CSVVPGLGQPQHF. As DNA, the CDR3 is TGCAGCGTTGTTCCGGGTTTGGGCCAGCCCCAGCATTTT.

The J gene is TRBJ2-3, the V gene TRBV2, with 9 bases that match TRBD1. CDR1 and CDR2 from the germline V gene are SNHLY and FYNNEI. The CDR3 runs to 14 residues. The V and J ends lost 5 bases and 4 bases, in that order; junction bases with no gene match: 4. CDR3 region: CASSPDRGPDTQYF. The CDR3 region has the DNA TGTGCCAGCAGTCCGGACAGGGGCCCAGATACGCAGTATTTT.

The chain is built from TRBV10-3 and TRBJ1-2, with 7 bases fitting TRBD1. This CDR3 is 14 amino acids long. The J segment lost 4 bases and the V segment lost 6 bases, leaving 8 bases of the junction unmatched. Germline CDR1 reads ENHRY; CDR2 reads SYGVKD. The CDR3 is CAISRDSDSYGYTF. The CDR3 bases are TGTGCCATCAGCCGGGACAGCGATTCCTATGGCTACACCTTC.

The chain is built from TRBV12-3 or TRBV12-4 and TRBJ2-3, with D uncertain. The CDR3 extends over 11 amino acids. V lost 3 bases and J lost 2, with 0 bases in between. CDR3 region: CASSFTDTQYF. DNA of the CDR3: TGTGCCAGCAGTTTCACAGATACGCAGTATTTT.

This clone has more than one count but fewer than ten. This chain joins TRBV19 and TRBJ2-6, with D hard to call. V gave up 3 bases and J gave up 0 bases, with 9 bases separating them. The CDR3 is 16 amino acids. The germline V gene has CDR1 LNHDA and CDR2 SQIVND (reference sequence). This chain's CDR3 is CASSMRRSSGANVLTF. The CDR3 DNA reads TGTGCCAGTAGTATGAGACGTTCCTCTGGGGCCAACGTCCTGACTTTC.

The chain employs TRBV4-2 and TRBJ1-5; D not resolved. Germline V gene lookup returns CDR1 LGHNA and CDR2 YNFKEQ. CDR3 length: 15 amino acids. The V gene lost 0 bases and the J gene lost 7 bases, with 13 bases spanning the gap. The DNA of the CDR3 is TGTGCCAGCAGCCAAGAATTGGCCCGTGGCCAGCCCCAGCATTTT. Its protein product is CASSQELARGQPQHF.

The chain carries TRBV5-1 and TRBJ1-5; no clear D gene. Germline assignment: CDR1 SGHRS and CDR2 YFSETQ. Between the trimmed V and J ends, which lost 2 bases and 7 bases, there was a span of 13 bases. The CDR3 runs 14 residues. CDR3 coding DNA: TGCGCCAGCAGCTTTGATGGCATGGGGCAGCCCCAGCATTTT. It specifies CASSFDGMGQPQHF.

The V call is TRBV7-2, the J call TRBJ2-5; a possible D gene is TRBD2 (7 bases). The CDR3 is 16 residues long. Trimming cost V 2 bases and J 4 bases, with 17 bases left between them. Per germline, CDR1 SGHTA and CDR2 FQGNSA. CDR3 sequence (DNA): TGTGCCAGCAGCTTAAGGATACGGGGGGCGGGAGAGACCCAGTACTTC. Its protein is CASSLRIRGAGETQYF.

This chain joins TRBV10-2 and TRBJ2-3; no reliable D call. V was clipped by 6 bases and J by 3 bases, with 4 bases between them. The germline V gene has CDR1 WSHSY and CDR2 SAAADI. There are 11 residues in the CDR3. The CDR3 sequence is CASRQTDTQYF. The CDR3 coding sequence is TGCGCCAGCAGACAAACAGATACGCAGTATTTT.

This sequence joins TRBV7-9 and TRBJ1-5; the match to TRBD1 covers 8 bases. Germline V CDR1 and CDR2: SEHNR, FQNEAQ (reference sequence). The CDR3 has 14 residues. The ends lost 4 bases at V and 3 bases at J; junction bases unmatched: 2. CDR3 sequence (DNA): TGTGCCAGCAGCTCGCAGGGGGCCAATCAGCCCCAGCATTTT. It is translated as CASSSQGANQPQHF.

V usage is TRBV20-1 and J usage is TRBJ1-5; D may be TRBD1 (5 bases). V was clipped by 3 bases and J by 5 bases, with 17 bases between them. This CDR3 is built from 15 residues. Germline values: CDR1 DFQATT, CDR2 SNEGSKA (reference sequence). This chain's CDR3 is CSASRGGEVDQPQHF. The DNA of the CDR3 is TGCAGTGCTAGTCGAGGAGGGGAGGTGGATCAGCCCCAGCATTTT.